This T cell receptor beta chain was documented in a study of blood T cell repertoires in COVID-19. Unmatched junction bases numbered 9, after V lost 8 bases and J lost 3 bases. Germline CDR1 and CDR2: LNHDA and SQIVND (reference sequence). The CDR3 runs 14 residues. This clone was seen once. The repertoire was sequenced with immunoSEQ multiplex PCR; TCRdb's copy has only in-frame clones and lacks some. The data show 200,000 to 250,000 clones, about 86% seen once. The clonotype was recovered from a woman aged 45-65 years with acute COVID-19. Sequencing was performed on PBMCs or T cells enriched from blood (not recorded which). The chain employs TRBV19 and TRBJ2-7; 8 bases are a match to TRBD2. CDR3 residues: CASSGLVTNYEQYF. CDR3 nucleotide sequence: TGTGCCAGTTCGGGACTAGTAACGAACTACGAGCAGTACTTC. The whole variable domain, remainder taken from reference TRBV19 and TRBJ2-7, is DGGITQSPKYLFRKEGQNVTLSCEQNLNHDAMYWYRQDPGQGLRLIYYSQIVNDFQKGDIAEGYSVSREKKESFPLTVTSAQKNPTAFYLCASSGLVTNYEQYFGPGTRLTVT.